The 23 T cell receptor beta chains below all came from one sample that was sequenced in a study of cytomegalovirus exposure and HLA in healthy donors. Both 60 Vbeta primers and 13 Jbeta primers went into the PCR. The method was immunoSEQ multiplex PCR; TCRdb's version includes in-frame clones alone and lacks a portion of them. Of about 190,000 clones in the sample, 70% to 75% were seen once. The sequencing sample was made of PBMCs. Every receptor here comes from a man aged 25-45 years in good health and CMV-seropositive.

J is TRBJ2-3 and V is TRBV7-8; no clear D gene. The V gene lost 5 bases and the J gene lost 8 bases, with 8 bases spanning the gap. The CDR3 extends over 11 amino acids. Looked up from germline, CDR1 is SGHVS and CDR2 is FQNEAQ. CDR3 sequence reads: CASSPPGTQYF. The CDR3 DNA sequence: TGTGCCAGCAGCCCCCCGGGTACGCAGTATTTT.

The J gene is TRBJ2-7, the V gene TRBV19; TRBD1 agrees at 7 bases. The V gene's germline CDR1 is LNHDA and CDR2 SQIVND (reference sequence). V was pared by 6 bases and J by 4 bases, with 12 bases of the junction left unmatched. The CDR3 runs 15 residues. The CDR3 sequence is CASSRDRAASYEQYF. DNA of the CDR3: TGTGCCAGTAGCCGAGACAGGGCTGCGAGTTACGAGCAGTACTTC.

V is TRBV9 and J is TRBJ1-2; D remains unclear. Trimming shortened V by 0 bases and J by 6 bases, and 6 bases separated the two germline ends. Germline CDR1 and CDR2: SGDLS and YYNGEE. CDR3 length: 12 residues. The CDR3 sequence: CASSVGSDGYTF. Here the CDR3 DNA reads TGTGCCAGCAGCGTAGGGTCGGATGGCTACACCTTC.

The chain couples TRBV28 to TRBJ2-7; TRBD2 aligns across 7 bases. The CDR3 extends over 15 amino acids. CDR1 and CDR2 (germline): MDHEN, SYDVKM. J lost 2 bases, V lost 1 base, and 5 bases had no gene match. Here the CDR3 DNA reads TGTGCCAGCAGTTTATCCGCAGCGGGACCCTACGAGCAGTACTTC. Its translation: CASSLSAAGPYEQYF.

As concerns this clone: The sample holds other DNA sequences that translate to the same CDR3. The CDR3 is CASSPGDGYTF. The CDR3 DNA follows: TGTGCCAGCTCACCCGGAGATGGCTACACCTTC. This chain connects TRBV18 to TRBJ1-2; D gene unclear. Trimming cost V 3 bases and J 6 bases, with 5 bases left between them. There are 11 residues in the CDR3. The V gene's germline CDR1 is KGHSH and CDR2 LQKENI.

In this sample, this clone turned up a few times. CDR3 amino acids: CAPKRDRGPSSQTYEQYF. The DNA of the CDR3 is TGTGCCCCTAAAAGGGACAGGGGACCCTCTTCCCAGACCTACGAGCAGTACTTC. This chain uses TRBV19 with TRBJ2-7; 10 bases align to TRBD1. The V segment lost 11 bases and the J segment 2 bases; nucleotides outside the gene matches: 21. This CDR3 spans 18 amino acids. CDR1 and CDR2 from the germline V gene are LNHDA and SQIVND (reference sequence).

This clone came up once. The chain joins TRBV5-1 to TRBJ2-7; D uncertain. Germline assignment: CDR1 SGHRS and CDR2 YFSETQ. CDR3 length: 15 residues. Trimming shortened V by 4 bases and J by 7 bases, and 21 bases separated the two germline ends. CDR3 DNA: TGCGCCAGCAGCCAGATTCCGGAGCACGATGGGGAGCAGTACTTC. Its translation: CASSQIPEHDGEQYF.

The gene calls are TRBV7-9 and TRBJ2-7, with TRBD2 matching over 9 bases. After removal of 5 bases from V and 3 bases from J, the junction contained 8 bases not matched to a gene. Germline V gene lookup returns CDR1 SEHNR and CDR2 FQNEAQ (reference sequence). The CDR3 is made up of 15 amino acids. The CDR3 loop reads CASSPLAGRGYEQYF. As DNA, the CDR3 is TGTGCCAGCAGCCCTCTAGCGGGAAGGGGCTACGAGCAGTACTTC.

V usage is TRBV4-1 and J usage is TRBJ1-6; the D is unclear. CDR3 length: 15 amino acids. The V end was cut by 0 bases, the J end by 8 bases, with 11 bases between. CDR1 and CDR2 from the germline V gene are MGHRA and YSYEKL. Here the CDR3 reads CASSQEDGDYSPLHF. DNA for the CDR3: TGCGCCAGCAGCCAAGAAGACGGAGACTATTCACCCCTCCACTTT.

The rearrangement uses TRBV27 and TRBJ2-7, with D possibly being TRBD2 (6 bases). V shed 5 bases and J shed 6 bases, with 17 bases lying between them. Per the germline V gene, CDR1 is MNHEY and CDR2 is SMNVEV (reference sequence). The CDR3 sequence is 14 residues long. The CDR3 here is CASSQPHPGGEQYF. CDR3 DNA sequence: TGTGCCAGCAGTCAGCCCCATCCCGGGGGCGAGCAGTACTTC.

V usage is TRBV4-1 and J usage is TRBJ2-7; perhaps TRBD1 as D (6 bases). The ends were cut back, 3 bases at V and 2 bases at J, with 11 bases in the middle. This CDR3 has 14 amino acids. Germline CDR1 MGHRA, CDR2 YSYEKL. CDR3 in DNA: TGCGCCAGCAGCCAGGGACAAACAACCTACGAGCAGTACTTC. This translates into CASSQGQTTYEQYF.

The chain recombines TRBV27 with TRBJ2-3, with D possibly TRBD1 on 7 matching bases. The CDR3 totals 15 residues. Germline CDR1 reads MNHEY; CDR2 reads SMNVEV (reference sequence). V lost 6 bases and J 1 base, leaving 14 bases between the germline ends. The CDR3 loop reads CASSFDREGTDTQYF. CDR3 sequence (DNA): TGTGCCAGCAGCTTCGACAGGGAGGGCACAGATACGCAGTATTTT.

The J gene is TRBJ1-3, the V gene TRBV5-1; D not certain. The germline V and J ends were trimmed by 0 bases and 0 bases, with 7 bases remaining between them. The V gene's germline CDR1 is SGHRS and CDR2 YFSETQ. The CDR3 has 15 amino acids. The CDR3, as DNA: TGCGCCAGCAGCTTGGACAGTTACTCTGGAAACACCATATATTTT. This codes for CASSLDSYSGNTIYF.

The V gene is TRBV7-2, the J gene TRBJ2-3; TRBD1 is a possible D gene (7 bases). Germline CDR1 SGHTA, CDR2 FQGNSA. V was pared by 0 bases and J by 3 bases, with 10 bases between. This CDR3 spans 15 amino acids. The CDR3 protein is CASSLAGGQTDTQYF. As DNA, the CDR3 is TGTGCCAGCAGCTTAGCGGGGGGACAGACAGATACGCAGTATTTT.

This chain uses TRBV10-3 with TRBJ2-7; 7 positions agree with TRBD2. The V gene's germline CDR1 is ENHRY and CDR2 SYGVKD. Trimming cost V 0 bases and J 2 bases; bases outside gene matches: 4. The CDR3 extends over 15 amino acids. The CDR3 bases are TGTGCCATCAGTGAGTCCCTAGCGGTAACCTACGAGCAGTACTTC. Amino acids: CAISESLAVTYEQYF.

The sample holds one count of this clone. J is TRBJ2-3 and V is TRBV15; 15 bases are a match to TRBD2. This CDR3 comprises 18 residues. From germline, CDR1 is LNHNV and CDR2 YYDKDF (reference sequence). The J segment lost 4 bases and the V segment lost 3 bases, leaving 8 bases of the junction unmatched. In DNA, the CDR3 is TGTGCCACCAGCAGGGAAAGGACTAGCGGGAGGGCCCCAGATACGCAGTATTTT. Encoded protein: CATSRERTSGRAPDTQYF.

This clone was found a few times. The chain is built from TRBV7-2 and TRBJ1-4, with D tentatively TRBD1 (5 bases). Germline loops: CDR1 SGHTA, CDR2 FQGNSA. V lost 5 bases and J lost 7, with 17 bases in between. CDR3 length: 15 amino acids. CDR3 sequence reads: CASSPGGREVEKLFF. CDR3 DNA: TGTGCCAGCAGCCCGGGTGGCAGGGAAGTTGAAAAACTGTTTTTT.

The CDR3 DNA follows: TGTGCCTGGAGCCAGTTGGGGACAGGGCGCTACGAGCAGTACTTC. Protein: CAWSQLGTGRYEQYF. The chain employs TRBV30 and TRBJ2-7, with 9 bases lining up with TRBD1. The CDR3 runs to 15 residues. V was clipped by 3 bases and J by 3 bases; unmatched bases: 9. Germline V lookup: CDR1 GTSNPN, CDR2 SVGIG (reference sequence).

The chain uses TRBV4-1 and TRBJ2-5; D unclear. Trimming took off 1 base at V and 1 base at J, with 4 bases between the two ends. The CDR3 totals 13 residues. In germline, CDR1 is MGHRA, CDR2 YSYEKL. The DNA for the CDR3 is TGCGCCAGCAGCCAAGCATTCCAAGAGACCCAGTACTTC. This codes for CASSQAFQETQYF.

The chain has TRBV5-4 and TRBJ2-3, with 10 bases that match TRBD2. The CDR3 is 16 amino acids. V shed 0 bases, J shed 4 bases, and the junction held 5 bases outside the gene matches. Germline CDR1 reads SGHNT; CDR2 reads YYREEE (reference sequence). CDR3 sequence: CASSLASGSGPDTQYF. The CDR3 bases are TGTGCCAGCAGCTTGGCTAGCGGGAGTGGCCCAGATACGCAGTATTTT.

V usage is TRBV6-5 and J usage is TRBJ2-5, with D hard to call. The CDR3 has 14 amino acids. Trimming stripped 2 bases from V and 0 bases from J, with 7 bases between. Germline V lookup: CDR1 MNHEY, CDR2 SVGAGI. DNA for the CDR3: TGTGCCAGCAGTTACGCGGCCGACCAAGAGACCCAGTACTTC. Translated, it gives CASSYAADQETQYF.

J is TRBJ1-3 and V is TRBV18; no firm D call. This CDR3 has 16 residues. Germline CDR1 reads KGHSH; CDR2 reads LQKENI. V was trimmed by 2 bases and J by 0 bases, leaving 11 bases between them. The CDR3 loop reads CASSPSPTSSGNTIYF. CDR3 sequence (DNA): TGTGCCAGCTCACCATCTCCGACAAGCTCTGGAAACACCATATATTTT. Combining the CDR3 with reference TRBV18 and TRBJ1-3 gives the whole variable domain NAGVMQNPRHLVRRRGQEARLRCSPMKGHSHVYWYRQLPEEGLKFMVYLQKENIIDESGMPKERFSAEFPKEGPSILRIQQVVRGDSAAYFCASSPSPTSSGNTIYFGEGSWLTVV.

This clone was seen only once. The genes are TRBV19 and TRBJ2-2, with 8 bases matching TRBD2. The germline CDR1 and CDR2 sequences are LNHDA and SQIVND (reference sequence). The CDR3 has 14 residues. Trimming at V came to 10 bases and at J to 5 bases, leaving 9 bases not matched to a gene. In DNA, the CDR3 is TGTGCCATAACGGGAGGGTCAGGGACCGGGGAGCTGTTTTTT. It is translated as CAITGGSGTGELFF. Full variable domain (outside the CDR3, taken from reference TRBV19 and TRBJ2-2): DGGITQSPKYLFRKEGQNVTLSCEQNLNHDAMYWYRQDPGQGLRLIYYSQIVNDFQKGDIAEGYSVSREKKESFPLTVTSAQKNPTAFYLCAITGGSGTGELFFGEGSRLTVL.